This entry lists 29 T cell receptor beta chains sequenced from one sample in a study of CD8+CD57+ T cells in acquired aplastic anemia. Sequencing was done on patients that had shown CD8+CD57+ cell expansion by flow cytometry. CDR3 and TCR beta VDJ profiling relied on genomic DNA as the template. TCRdb independently ran MiXCR on the reads; one entry per CDR3 protein. The sample consists of 270,000 or so distinct CDR3 sequences, 82% of them appearing once. The sample comprised sorted CD4+, CD8+, or CD8+CD57+ T cells (not recorded which) from PBMCs. The source is a human donor with aplastic anemia.

Of note for this clonotype: Because it lacks the conserved phenylalanine or tryptophan at the end, this CDR3 is likely a read error. Because the CDR3's place on the DNA is in doubt, the DNA is left out and the CDR3 is given as listed by TCRdb. The J gene is TRBJ1-1, the V gene TRBV2; the table's D call of TRBD1 was not tested on the DNA. Germline assignment: CDR1 SNHLY and CDR2 FYNNEI. The CDR3 comprises 15 residues, both ends counted. The CDR3 loop reads CASGDGGTDTKYFVP.

The J gene is TRBJ2-3, the V gene TRBV11-3; D is perhaps TRBD1 (5 bases). CDR3 length: 11 residues. V lost 0 bases, J lost 13 bases, and 8 bases lay in between. The germline V gene encodes CDR1 SGHNT and CDR2 YENEEA. The CDR3 DNA sequence: TGTGCCAGCAGCTTAGAACTGACAGAGTATTTT. Its translation is CASSLELTEYF. Full variable domain (outside the CDR3, taken from reference TRBV11-3 and TRBJ2-3): EAGVVQSPRYKIIEKKQPVAFWCNPISGHNTLYWYLQNLGQGPELLIRYENEEAVDDSQLPKDRFSAERLKGVDSTLKIQPAELGDSAVYLCASSLELTEYFGPGTRLTVL.

The gene calls are TRBV7-8 and TRBJ1-2; 7 bases agree with TRBD1. Per germline, CDR1 SGHVS and CDR2 FQNEAQ. The CDR3 consists of 16 residues. V lost 3 bases and J lost 10; bases outside the gene matches: 17. CDR3 loop: CASSLERDGTALAYTF. The CDR3 DNA reads as TGTGCCAGCAGCTTGGAGAGGGACGGGACAGCACTTGCCTACACCTTC.

CDR3 sequence reads: CASSDPSGTGGYLDQYF. DNA for the CDR3: TGTGCCAGCAGTGATCCCTCCGGGACAGGGGGCTACCTCGACCAGTACTTC. The chain combines TRBV2 with TRBJ2-5, with TRBD1 matching 12 bases. Trimming at V came to 3 bases and at J to 10 bases, leaving 15 bases not matched to a gene. The length of the CDR3 is 17 residues. Germline V gene data show CDR1 as SNHLY and CDR2 as FYNNEI.

Comment on this clonotype: The CDR3 does not close with the conserved phenylalanine or tryptophan, likely indicating a read error. The limits of the CDR3 on the DNA are not certain, so only TCRdb's listed CDR3 is given. The rearrangement joins TRBV7-6 to TRBJ2-7; the table's TRBD1 call for D was not verified on the DNA. Germline CDR1 SGHVS, CDR2 FNYEAQ. The CDR3 sequence runs 13 residues, both termini included. CDR3 protein: CASSFAHGTKETH.

V and J are TRBV7-2 and TRBJ1-1; possibly TRBD1 for D (5 bases). V lost 1 base to trimming and J lost 11 bases, with 20 bases between them. Germline CDR1 and CDR2: SGHTA and FQGNSA. The CDR3 consists of 15 residues. CDR3 protein: CASSLDPAGKTHAFF. CDR3 nucleotides: TGTGCCAGCAGCTTAGATCCGGCAGGGAAAACCCATGCTTTCTTT.

The rearrangement joins TRBV7-8 to TRBJ2-1, with 7 nucleotides matching TRBD2. The V gene's germline CDR1 is SGHVS and CDR2 FQNEAQ. The CDR3 has 16 amino acids. V shed 2 bases and J 10 bases; nucleotides not matched to a gene: 14. The CDR3 region has the DNA TGTGCCAGCAGCTTACCGGGAGGCGCCGATAGCCAGGAGCAGTTCTTC. Translation gives CASSLPGGADSQEQFF.

Concerning this clonotype: A much bigger clone sits one base away, suggesting this may be a read error. The chain recombines TRBV11-3 with TRBJ2-3; D remains unclear. The V gene lost 2 bases and the J gene lost 6 bases, with 12 bases spanning the gap. This CDR3 region has 14 residues. Germline loops: CDR1 SGHNT, CDR2 YENEEA. The CDR3 reads CASSLTVAPDTQYF. Here the CDR3 DNA reads TGTGCCAGCAGCTTAACGGTAGCACCCGATACGCAGTATTTT. The whole variable domain, filled in from reference TRBV11-3 and TRBJ2-3, reads EAGVVQSPRYKIIEKKQPVAFWCNPISGHNTLYWYLQNLGQGPELLIRYENEEAVDDSQLPKDRFSAERLKGVDSTLKIQPAELGDSAVYLCASSLTVAPDTQYFGPGTRLTVL.

This clonotype was picked up one time. One end of the junction fails to match germline, which may point to a read error. The J gene is TRBJ2-5, the V gene TRBV7-9; no clear D gene. The CDR3 sequence is 14 residues long. Germline V gene lookup returns CDR1 SEHNR and CDR2 FQNEAQ (reference sequence). The CDR3 DNA sequence: TGTGCCACCAGCATAGGCAGCGAGCAACTGACCCAGTACTTC. Amino acid sequence: CATSIGSEQLTQYF.

The V call is TRBV20-1, the J call TRBJ1-1; D not resolved. Germline CDR1 is DFQATT and CDR2 is SNEGSKA (reference sequence). This CDR3 region has 15 residues. Trimming stripped 1 base from V and 8 bases from J, with 20 bases between. CDR3 nucleotides: TGCAGTGCTAGAGTATTTAGCGACACCGACGTCGAAGCTTTCTTT. This sequence encodes CSARVFSDTDVEAFF.

This chain joins TRBV19 and TRBJ2-1; D is unclear. The CDR3 runs 15 residues. Per germline, CDR1 LNHDA and CDR2 SQIVND (reference sequence). V was pared by 6 bases and J by 2 bases, with 14 bases between. CDR3 DNA: TGTGCCAGTAGCGTATATCAGAACGCCTACAATGAGCAGTTCTTC. The encoded protein is CASSVYQNAYNEQFF.

Comments on this clonotype: Lacking the conserved final phenylalanine or tryptophan, this CDR3 likely reflects a read error. It is unclear where the CDR3 begins or ends on the DNA, so no DNA is shown, and the CDR3 is as TCRdb lists it. V gene TRBV9 combines with J gene TRBJ2-1. CDR1 SGDLS and CDR2 YYNGEE come from the germline V gene. The CDR3 is made up of 8 amino acids, end residues included. The CDR3 sequence is CASSVGQP.

The J gene is TRBJ2-5, the V gene TRBV9; no reliable D call. Germline V gene data show CDR1 as SGDLS and CDR2 as YYNGEE. The CDR3 is 15 amino acids. V lost 1 base to trimming and J lost 5 bases, with 15 bases between them. In DNA form, the CDR3 reads TGTGCCAGCAGCGTAAGGACGGCTCGGAGTGAGACCCAGTACTTC. Protein: CASSVRTARSETQYF.

A word on this clonotype: Likely a read error: the CDR3 ends without its conserved phenylalanine or tryptophan. The DNA is left out, because the CDR3 cannot be placed on it with certainty; the CDR3 is given as TCRdb lists it. The chain is built from TRBV2 and TRBJ2-3; TRBD1 is taken as the D call from the table, unchecked against the DNA. A total of 14 residues make up the CDR3, ends included. Looked up from germline, CDR1 is SNHLY and CDR2 is FYNNEI. CDR3 sequence reads: CASRLPGDPHTYGS.

The chain uses TRBV11-1 and TRBJ2-3, with 10 positions matching TRBD2. The germline V gene encodes CDR1 SGHAT and CDR2 FQDESV (reference sequence). V lost 5 bases, J lost 0 bases, and 5 bases stayed unmatched. The CDR3 totals 16 residues. In DNA form, the CDR3 reads TGTGCCAGCAGCCGTGGGACTAGCGCGAGCACAGATACGCAGTATTTT. Protein product: CASSRGTSASTDTQYF.

Turning to this clonotype: No conserved phenylalanine or tryptophan is present at the end of the CDR3, so a read error is the likely explanation. The DNA is omitted, as the CDR3 cannot be located on it reliably, and the CDR3 follows TCRdb's listing. The chain links TRBV7-9 to TRBJ2-3. Germline CDR1 SEHNR, CDR2 FQNEAQ (reference sequence). The CDR3 length is 13 residues, termini included. This chain's CDR3 is CASSFAGGAHEQY.

Worth noting for this clonotype: This may arise from a read error, as a much more abundant clone is one base away. The chain employs TRBV7-8 and TRBJ1-5, with D tentatively TRBD1 (6 bases). From germline, CDR1 is SGHVS and CDR2 FQNEAQ. The CDR3 is made up of 14 amino acids. The CDR3 protein is CASSVGGHSTDTQF. The CDR3 DNA reads TGTGCCAGCAGCGTAGGGGGACACAGCACAGATACGCAGTTT.

Worth noting for this clonotype: Given the absence of the conserved phenylalanine or tryptophan at the CDR3 end, a read error is likely. The DNA is omitted, as the CDR3 cannot be located on it reliably, and the CDR3 follows TCRdb's listing. This sequence joins TRBV7-9 and TRBJ1-2; no DNA check was done on the table's D call, TRBD1. Counting both end residues, the CDR3 totals 13 amino acids. CDR1 is SEHNR and CDR2 is FQNEAQ in the germline V gene (reference sequence). CDR3 sequence reads: CASSQDLAGDTDV.

The chain couples TRBV7-8 to TRBJ2-7; 8 bases agree with TRBD1. The CDR3 is made up of 18 amino acids. V lost 5 bases to trimming and J lost 4 bases; unmatched junction nucleotides: 19. The V gene's germline CDR1 is SGHVS and CDR2 FQNEAQ. The DNA for the CDR3 is TGTGCCAGCAGCCTTCATCCAGAGACAGGGGCCACTCAGTACGAGCAGTACGTC. It translates to CASSLHPETGATQYEQYV.

On this clonotype: A read error may account for a junction end that differs from germline. V usage is TRBV2 and J usage is TRBJ2-6, with 7 bases lining up with TRBD1. This CDR3 contains 16 residues. The germline gives CDR1 SNHLY, CDR2 FYNNEI. The CDR3: CASGVGGSYGQNVVTF. The CDR3 nucleotides are TGTGCCAGCGGCGTAGGGGGCAGCTACGGGCAGAACGTCGTGACTTTC.

The CDR3 reads CASSPGGGNGKDGQFF. In DNA, the CDR3 is TGTGCCAGCAGCCCGGGGGGCGGAAACGGCAAAGATGGGCAGTTCTTC. This sequence joins TRBV7-9 and TRBJ2-1; possibly TRBD2 for D (7 bases). V was cut by 5 bases and J by 12 bases, with 26 bases left in between. The CDR3 extends over 16 amino acids. Germline V gene lookup returns CDR1 SEHNR and CDR2 FQNEAQ (reference sequence).

For this clonotype: The junction departs from germline at one end; a sequencing error may be responsible. The chain combines TRBV7-8 with TRBJ2-3; D ambiguous. This CDR3 comprises 14 residues. Per germline, CDR1 SGHVS and CDR2 FQNEAQ. The CDR3 loop is CASSFAGDPNTHHF. The CDR3 DNA follows: TGTGCCAGCAGCTTCGCAGGAGATCCCAATACGCACCATTTT.

The chain carries TRBV7-2 and TRBJ2-7; D not certain. This CDR3 comprises 11 residues. Trimming removed 0 bases at V and 8 bases at J, with 5 bases between. The V gene's germline CDR1 is SGHTA and CDR2 FQGNSA. CDR3: CASSLAEQQYV. The CDR3, as DNA: TGTGCCAGCAGCTTAGCGGAGCAGCAGTACGTC.

For this clonotype: No conserved phenylalanine or tryptophan ends this CDR3, so it is likely a read error. V is TRBV2 and J is TRBJ2-3, with a tentative D call TRBD2 (5 bases). The germline gives CDR1 SNHLY, CDR2 FYNNEI. The CDR3 runs 13 residues. CDR3 in amino acids: CASGDAGTDKQYL. The CDR3 DNA sequence: TGTGCCAGCGGGGATGCGGGTACAGATAAGCAGTATCTT.

This clonotype was found once. This rearrangement joins TRBV6-5 to TRBJ2-7; weak D call: TRBD2 (6 bases). Looked up from germline, CDR1 is MNHEY and CDR2 is SVGAGI. Trimming shortened V by 0 bases and J by 3 bases, and 27 bases separated the two germline ends. This CDR3 region has 20 residues. This CDR3 is CASSYSSGFANTGEDYEQYF. The CDR3 region has the DNA TGTGCCAGCAGTTACTCATCCGGGTTCGCGAACACCGGGGAGGACTACGAGCAGTACTTC.

The chain joins TRBV7-2 to TRBJ2-7; unclear D gene. With 4 bases removed from V and 8 bases from J, the gap between germline ends came to 21 bases. This CDR3 is built from 15 residues. CDR1 is SGHTA, CDR2 FQGNSA, per germline. CDR3 protein: CASSWAETLNDQQYF. For the CDR3, the DNA is TGTGCCAGCAGCTGGGCGGAGACCCTCAACGACCAGCAGTACTTC.

Concerning this clonotype itself: No conserved phenylalanine or tryptophan is present at the end of the CDR3, so a read error is the likely explanation. The DNA is left out, because the CDR3 cannot be placed on it with certainty; the CDR3 is given as TCRdb lists it. The CDR3 reads CASSDGGAKRKFS. The chain joins TRBV2 to TRBJ2-1; the D segment call TRBD1 is taken from the table without a DNA check. Germline loops: CDR1 SNHLY, CDR2 FYNNEI. The CDR3 has 13 residues if both end residues are counted.

Regarding this clonotype: One junction end disagrees with the germline gene, perhaps due to a read error. This chain connects TRBV15 to TRBJ1-2, with 10 bases lining up with TRBD1. Germline CDR1 LNHNV, CDR2 YYDKDF (reference sequence). The CDR3 totals 16 residues. In DNA, the CDR3 is TGTGCCAGCAGCACAGGGGACAGGGGCTTGGACTATTACTACGCCTTC. Its protein is CASSTGDRGLDYYYAF.

The J gene is TRBJ1-2, the V gene TRBV10-3; a possible D gene is TRBD1 (5 bases). Germline values: CDR1 ENHRY, CDR2 SYGVKD. The CDR3 has 13 residues. Trimming took 6 bases from V and 4 from J, leaving 12 bases between them. The CDR3 spells CAIRIRDSYGYTF. The CDR3 region has the DNA TGTGCCATCAGGATCAGGGATAGCTATGGCTACACCTTC.